These T cell receptor beta chains were read from a single sample in a study of blood T cell repertoires in COVID-19. The assay was immunoSEQ multiplex PCR, and TCRdb's table has in-frame clones only and misses some. Found here are roughly 34,000 clones, around 88% of them singletons; the top ten hold roughly 5%. Source material: peripheral blood. The source of these receptors is a woman in her seventies with active COVID-19. Both conserved end residues are part of each CDR3. A D gene is named only where the DNA matches it firmly. Some rows have no size entry. The others give once, few or many, or a class for an expanded clone.

TRBV7-9	-	-	TRBJ2-3	TGTGCCAGCAGCTTCAGGACTCCTAGCACAGATACGCAGTATTTT	CASSFRTPSTDTQYF
TRBV7-8	TRBD2	few	TRBJ2-5	TGTGCCAGCAGCTTAGGGCTGCGGGGGGGGACCTTGGTGACCCAGTACTTC	CASSLGLRGGTLVTQYF
TRBV5-1	TRBD2	-	TRBJ2-3	TGCGCCAGCAGCTTGGGACAGCGGGGGCCTTGGGATACGCAGTATTTT	CASSLGQRGPWDTQYF
TRBV5-4	-	-	TRBJ2-1	TGTGCCAGCAGCCCCGGGGATGAGCAGTTCTTC	CASSPGDEQFF
TRBV7-2	TRBD2	-	TRBJ2-7	TGTGCCAGCAGCTTTCCGGGGGGAGGCCACGAGCAGTACTTC	CASSFPGGGHEQYF
TRBV5-1	-	once	TRBJ2-5	TGCGCCAGCAGCTTCCCGGGGGACGGAGAGACCCAGTACTTC	CASSFPGDGETQYF
TRBV7-9	-	-	TRBJ1-2	TGTGCCAGCAGCTTAGCCACAGACTATGGCTACACCTTC	CASSLATDYGYTF
TRBV30	TRBD2	-	TRBJ2-1	TGTGCCTGGAGTGCCCCCTCGGCGGGAGGGTACAATGAGCAGTTCTTC	CAWSAPSAGGYNEQFF
TRBV9	TRBD2	-	TRBJ2-3	TGTGCCAGCAGCGCCTACTCTAGCGGGGGGGCCGAGGATACGCAGTATTTT	CASSAYSSGGAEDTQYF
TRBV4-3	-	-	TRBJ2-7	TGCGCCAGCAGCCAAGATCATCGGGGATACGAGCAGTACTTC	CASSQDHRGYEQYF
TRBV9	-	-	TRBJ2-1	TGTGCCAGCAGCCCCCAGGGACTCTCTTTCGATGAGCAGTTCTTC	CASSPQGLSFDEQFF
TRBV11-3	TRBD1	-	TRBJ2-4	TGTGCCAGCAGCGAGACAGGGATGAACGCTGCCAAAAACATTCAGTACTTC	CASSETGMNAAKNIQYF
TRBV7-2	TRBD2	-	TRBJ2-7	TGTGCCAGCAGCTTTAGCGGGGGAGGCTACGAGCAGTACTTC	CASSFSGGGYEQYF
TRBV5-1	TRBD1	-	TRBJ1-1	TGCGCCAGCAGTGGAAAGGACAGGGGCGTCACTGAAGCTTTCTTT	CASSGKDRGVTEAFF
TRBV5-6	TRBD1	-	TRBJ1-2	TGTGCCAGCAGCGTTTTGGGACAGCTCTATGGCTACACCTTC	CASSVLGQLYGYTF
TRBV4-1	-	-	TRBJ2-5	TGCGCCAGCAGCCAAGTGTCAGGCCAAGAGACCCAGTACTTC	CASSQVSGQETQYF
TRBV5-5	-	-	TRBJ1-3	TGTGCCAGCAGCTTGAGGTGGGAAACAGGGTTTGGAAACACCATATATTTT	CASSLRWETGFGNTIYF
TRBV4-1	TRBD2	-	TRBJ2-1	TGCGCCAGCAGCCGCCCACTAGCGGGTTACAATGAGCAGTTCTTC	CASSRPLAGYNEQFF